This T cell receptor (beta chain) was sequenced for a study of blood T cell repertoires in COVID-19. Original data processing: Estimated nucleated cell counts came from reference gene primer amplification. This table comes from immunoSEQ multiplex PCR, and its TCRdb copy is limited to in-frame clones, with some not included. That table supplies the V and J calls and clone size; D and trimming were determined from the DNA. The sample records roughly 220,000 clones, approximately 90% being singletons. Individuals drawn from 24 US areas were roughly 18 to 95 years old. Researchers sorted participants into cohorts using their self-reported clinical history. CDR3 size: 15 residues. The V segment lost 5 bases and the J segment 6 bases; nucleotides outside the gene matches: 7. The V gene's germline CDR1 is MNHEY and CDR2 SVGAGI.

The sequenced sample was PBMCs or T cells enriched from blood (not recorded which). The chain uses TRBV6-5 and TRBJ1-2, with 12 bases matching TRBD1. This TCR was sampled from a woman aged 40 to 55 with acute COVID-19. For the CDR3, the DNA is TGTGCCAGCAGTCCCGGGACAGGGGGCGTTCATGGCTACACCTTC. Translated: CASSPGTGGVHGYTF.